This T cell receptor (beta chain) was recorded in a study of T cells in Graves' hyperthyroidism and ophthalmopathy. This clonotype was observed at least ten times. What was amplified from RNA transcripts were TCR beta CDR3 regions. A set of HTBI primers served as the primers for a first-round RT-PCR of the TCR CDR3. One entry per CDR3 protein results from TCRdb running MiXCR on the multiplex PCR reads. Among around 600,000 distinct CDR3 sequences listed, approximately 15% were seen once. Sequencing was performed on blood. The clonotype originates from a woman aged 50 to 60 with Graves' ophthalmopathy.

This chain's CDR3 is CASSPGRGGDTQYF. The CDR3, as DNA: TGTGCCAGCAGCCCCGGTAGGGGGGGAGATACGCAGTATTTT. The chain carries TRBV13 and TRBJ2-3; perhaps TRBD2 as D (7 bases). The CDR3 has 14 amino acids. The germline CDR1 and CDR2 sequences are PRHDT and FYEKMQ (reference sequence). Trimming left V 5 bases short and J 5 bases short, with 14 bases between.